These 30 T cell receptor beta chains came from one sample sequenced in a study of shared clonotypes between healthy human individuals. Data came from immunoSEQ multiplex PCR; TCRdb stores just in-frame clones and leaves some out. There are approximately 640,000 clones in the sample; less than 95% occur only once, and 30% to 40% lies in the top ten. Sequencing was done on a sample of memory CD8+ T cells from PBMCs. Subset in this sample: CD45RO+ cells pooled with CCR7-negative TemRA cells. The receptors were sampled from a man in his late teens or twenties in good health. Some clones in this sample may be carry-over from other donors' samples.

The genes are TRBV2 and TRBJ2-7; 10 positions match TRBD1. From germline, CDR1 is SNHLY and CDR2 FYNNEI. Trimming removed 5 bases from V and 7 bases from J; junction bases left unmatched: 8. CDR3 length equals 14 residues. The CDR3 loop reads CASSTRDRGGEQYF. As DNA, the CDR3 is TGTGCCAGCAGTACTCGGGACAGGGGCGGGGAGCAGTACTTC.

The CDR3 protein is CAISEFTGTDEQFF. CDR3 nucleotide sequence: TGTGCCATCAGTGAGTTTACAGGGACCGATGAGCAGTTCTTC. The chain couples TRBV10-3 to TRBJ2-1, with D tentatively TRBD1 (6 bases). This CDR3 has 14 residues. Trimming left V 1 base short and J 8 bases short, with 12 bases between. Germline loops: CDR1 ENHRY, CDR2 SYGVKD.

This chain connects TRBV11-2 to TRBJ2-2, with D maybe TRBD1 (5 bases). CDR1 and CDR2 from the germline V gene are SGHAT and FQNNGV. V shed 1 base and J shed 4 bases, with 10 bases lying between them. The CDR3 contains 15 residues. The DNA of the CDR3 is TGTGCCAGCAGCTTAGGTGGCAGGGCCACCGGGGAGCTGTTTTTT. This codes for CASSLGGRATGELFF.

This clone was found a few times. The genes are TRBV6-5 and TRBJ2-7; D is ambiguous. The CDR3 runs to 14 residues. The germline gives CDR1 MNHEY, CDR2 SVGAGI. V lost 0 bases and J 5 bases, leaving 11 bases between the germline ends. This CDR3 is CASSYSSVRNEQYF. The DNA of the CDR3 is TGTGCCAGCAGTTACTCGAGTGTGAGGAACGAGCAGTACTTC.

The chain links TRBV28 to TRBJ1-5; 9 positions agree with TRBD1. J was trimmed by 4 bases and V by 7 bases; bases with no gene match: 8. The CDR3 has 15 amino acids. Per the germline V gene, CDR1 is MDHEN and CDR2 is SYDVKM. CDR3 sequence (DNA): TGTGCCAGCAACAGGGGGCAATCAGGGAATCAGCCCCAGCATTTT. Residues: CASNRGQSGNQPQHF.

This sequence joins TRBV7-6 and TRBJ2-7; a possible D gene is TRBD1 (6 bases). CDR1 and CDR2 from the germline V gene are SGHVS and FNYEAQ. CDR3 length: 13 residues. V was shortened by 4 bases and J by 4 bases, with 11 bases between the two germline ends. The CDR3 nucleotides are TGTGCCAGCAGCTGGGGACAAATTTACGAGCAGTACTTC. Encoded protein: CASSWGQIYEQYF.

The chain carries TRBV7-6 and TRBJ2-7; 10 bases align to TRBD2. Per the germline V gene, CDR1 is SGHVS and CDR2 is FNYEAQ. The CDR3 length is 15 residues. V was pared by 4 bases and J by 4 bases, with 7 bases of the junction left unmatched. In DNA, the CDR3 is TGTGCCAGCAGCTCCGTGCCGGGACTAGCGTACGAGCAGTACTTC. Translation gives CASSSVPGLAYEQYF. The full variable domain, rest sourced from reference TRBV7-6 and TRBJ2-7, is GAGVSQSPRYKVTKRGQDVALRCDPISGHVSLYWYRQALGQGPEFLTYFNYEAQQDKSGLPNDRFSAERPEGSISTLTIQRTEQRDSAMYRCASSSVPGLAYEQYFGPGTRLTVT.

A word on this clone: A far more abundant clone sits one base away, making this likely a read error. This specimen includes other DNA sequences encoding the same CDR3. The chain couples TRBV19 to TRBJ1-1; D gene unclear. Trimming pared 6 bases from V and 1 base from J, leaving 6 bases between. The CDR3 is 12 residues long. CDR1 LNHDA and CDR2 SQIVND come from the germline V gene (reference sequence). The CDR3 region is CASRTGNTEAFF. For the CDR3, the DNA is TGTGCCAGTAGAACGGGGAACACTGAAGCTTTCTTT.

The rearrangement joins TRBV5-1 to TRBJ1-1; a weak D match, TRBD1 (5 bases). V dropped 0 bases and J dropped 8 bases, with 14 bases sitting between them. CDR3 length equals 14 residues. The germline V gene has CDR1 SGHRS and CDR2 YFSETQ. CDR3 sequence reads: CASSLVSGLDEAFF. CDR3 nucleotides: TGCGCCAGCAGCTTGGTTTCAGGGCTGGACGAAGCTTTCTTT.

The V and J genes are TRBV7-9 and TRBJ1-1, with 9 nucleotides matching TRBD1. With 5 bases clipped from V and 4 bases from J, the junction kept 8 bases outside the gene matches. Germline V gene lookup returns CDR1 SEHNR and CDR2 FQNEAQ (reference sequence). This CDR3 region has 15 residues. The CDR3 spells CASSHTGQGPTEAFF. In nucleotides, the CDR3 is TGTGCCAGCAGCCACACGGGACAGGGCCCCACTGAAGCTTTCTTT.

The chain recombines TRBV9 with TRBJ2-2, with TRBD2 matching over 10 bases. CDR3 length: 16 residues. Germline V lookup: CDR1 SGDLS, CDR2 YYNGEE. The junction had 9 bases not matched to a gene; V was cut back by 4 bases and J by 6 bases. The CDR3 bases are TGTGCCAGCAGCCCTTCCCCTAGCGGGAGATCCGGGGAGCTGTTTTTT. Translating gives CASSPSPSGRSGELFF.

This clone was detected many times. Other DNA sequences within the sample encode an identical CDR3. The gene calls are TRBV4-3 and TRBJ1-5; 8 bases line up with TRBD1. CDR3 length: 15 residues. Germline assignment: CDR1 LGHNA and CDR2 YSLEER. Unmatched junction bases numbered 2, after V lost 1 base and J lost 3 bases. CDR3 nucleotide sequence: TGCGCCAGCAGCCAAGGGACAGGGTTCAATCAGCCCCAGCATTTT. It is translated as CASSQGTGFNQPQHF.

V and J are TRBV6-5 and TRBJ2-3; no reliable D call. With 5 bases removed from V and 5 bases from J, the gap between germline ends came to 8 bases. The CDR3 has 12 amino acids. The germline V gene has CDR1 MNHEY and CDR2 SVGAGI. The CDR3 DNA reads TGTGCCAGCAGTCCTATTGGAGATACGCAGTATTTT. Its translation: CASSPIGDTQYF.

J is TRBJ2-7 and V is TRBV28, with 7 bases aligning to TRBD2. The ends lost 6 bases at V and 3 bases at J; junction bases unmatched: 11. The V gene's germline CDR1 is MDHEN and CDR2 SYDVKM. The CDR3 consists of 15 residues. CDR3 residues: CASRGEWEGLYEQYF. CDR3 DNA sequence: TGTGCCAGCAGGGGAGAGTGGGAGGGCCTCTACGAGCAGTACTTC. Variable domain in full (rest from reference TRBV28 and TRBJ2-7): DVKVTQSSRYLVKRTGEKVFLECVQDMDHENMFWYRQDPGLGLRLIYFSYDVKMKEKGDIPEGYSVSREKKERFSLILESASTNQTSMYLCASRGEWEGLYEQYFGPGTRLTVT.

This clone came up once. The chain employs TRBV7-2 and TRBJ2-2; tentative D call: TRBD1 (6 bases). CDR3 length: 15 amino acids. CDR1 is SGHTA and CDR2 is FQGNSA in the germline V gene. V was pared by 8 bases and J by 4 bases, with 17 bases between. The CDR3 sequence: CASLGGMSSTGELFF. The CDR3 DNA is TGTGCCAGCCTAGGGGGAATGTCGAGCACCGGGGAGCTGTTTTTT.

The chain couples TRBV9 to TRBJ2-2, with 10 bases fitting TRBD1. V trimming: 4 bases; J trimming: 7 bases; junction bases outside the gene matches: 10. This CDR3 contains 16 residues. The germline CDR1 and CDR2 sequences are SGDLS and YYNGEE. The chain's CDR3 is CASSPTGTGDYGELFF. The CDR3 DNA sequence: TGTGCCAGCAGCCCTACCGGGACAGGGGATTACGGGGAGCTGTTTTTT. The variable domain in full, completed from reference TRBV9 and TRBJ2-2, reads DSGVTQTPKHLITATGQRVTLRCSPRSGDLSVYWYQQSLDQGLQFLIQYYNGEERAKGNILERFSAQQFPDLHSELNLSSLELGDSALYFCASSPTGTGDYGELFFGEGSRLTVL.

The chain couples TRBV7-9 to TRBJ2-7, with D possibly being TRBD2 (5 bases). Trimming removed 5 bases from V and 2 bases from J, with 10 bases in between. The CDR3 length is 13 residues. Germline loops: CDR1 SEHNR, CDR2 FQNEAQ (reference sequence). This CDR3 is CASSLTTTYEQYF. The CDR3 region has the DNA TGTGCCAGCAGCCTGACTACCACCTACGAGCAGTACTTC.

The chain combines TRBV6-5 with TRBJ1-1, with 9 bases identical to TRBD1. V dropped 4 bases and J dropped 2; count of bases not matched to a gene: 5. Looked up from germline, CDR1 is MNHEY and CDR2 is SVGAGI. The length of the CDR3 is 15 residues. The CDR3 spells CASSSGTGINTEAFF. The CDR3 bases are TGTGCCAGCAGTTCAGGGACAGGGATTAACACTGAAGCTTTCTTT.

The rearrangement uses TRBV6-5 and TRBJ1-1; the D gene is possibly TRBD1 (6 bases). The germline V gene encodes CDR1 MNHEY and CDR2 SVGAGI. The CDR3 is 14 residues long. With 2 bases removed from V and 8 bases from J, the gap between germline ends came to 15 bases. Written as DNA, the CDR3 is TGTGCCAGCAGTTACGGTCGGGACACCGGGGAAGCTTTCTTT. Protein: CASSYGRDTGEAFF.

The chain combines TRBV5-5 with TRBJ2-1; D not resolved. V lost 4 bases and J 1 base, leaving 15 bases between the germline ends. CDR1 and CDR2 from the germline V gene are SGHKS and YYEKEE (reference sequence). This CDR3 has 16 amino acids. The CDR3 region is CASSLALVWSYNEQFF. CDR3 bases: TGTGCCAGCAGCCTGGCCCTAGTATGGTCCTACAATGAGCAGTTCTTC.

The J gene is TRBJ2-7, the V gene TRBV28, with 11 bases identical to TRBD2. Germline CDR1 MDHEN, CDR2 SYDVKM. The CDR3 length is 13 residues. V trimming: 10 bases; J trimming: 7 bases; junction bases outside the gene matches: 9. The CDR3 nucleotides read TGTGCCATCGCCGTAGCGGGAGGGCGAGAGCAGTACTTC. This codes for CAIAVAGGREQYF.

This clone showed up just once. The chain employs TRBV7-9 and TRBJ2-7; no clear D. This CDR3 is built from 13 residues. Trimming cost V 5 bases and J 3 bases, with 11 bases left between them. Germline lookup yields CDR1 SEHNR and CDR2 FQNEAQ (reference sequence). CDR3 region: CASSTKTGYEQYF. CDR3 nucleotide sequence: TGTGCCAGCAGCACGAAAACGGGCTACGAGCAGTACTTC.

This chain joins TRBV2 and TRBJ2-2, with TRBD2 matching 8 bases. Trimming cost V 2 bases and J 4 bases; bases outside gene matches: 6. This CDR3 contains 16 residues. Germline values: CDR1 SNHLY, CDR2 FYNNEI. CDR3 sequence reads: CASSESGLAGTGELFF. DNA of the CDR3: TGTGCCAGCAGTGAAAGTGGGCTAGCGGGCACCGGGGAGCTGTTTTTT.

J is TRBJ2-3 and V is TRBV6-5; no firm D call. Germline values: CDR1 MNHEY, CDR2 SVGAGI. CDR3 length: 15 residues. With 2 bases removed from V and 0 bases from J, the gap between germline ends came to 9 bases. CDR3 residues: CASSYGSTSTDTQYF. In DNA, the CDR3 is TGTGCCAGCAGTTACGGTAGCACTAGCACAGATACGCAGTATTTT.

CDR3 residues: CASSLLDRAKYEQYF. CDR3 in DNA: TGCGCCAGCAGCTTACTTGACAGGGCCAAATACGAGCAGTACTTC. The chain is built from TRBV5-1 and TRBJ2-7; 7 nucleotides line up with TRBD1. This CDR3 contains 15 residues. CDR1 and CDR2 (germline): SGHRS, YFSETQ. The V and J ends lost 2 bases and 4 bases, in that order; junction bases with no gene match: 9.

The chain employs TRBV10-2 and TRBJ1-1; perhaps TRBD1 as D (6 bases). Trimming cost V 4 bases and J 5 bases, with 17 bases left between them. Germline V gives CDR1 WSHSY, CDR2 SAAADI. The CDR3 consists of 15 residues. The CDR3, as DNA: TGCGCCAGCAGTGCCCGCGCTTACAGGGAAACTGAAGCTTTCTTT. This encodes CASSARAYRETEAFF.

The chain combines TRBV15 with TRBJ1-1; tentatively, D is TRBD1 (5 bases). The CDR3 spans 13 residues. The ends were cut back, 5 bases at V and 6 bases at J, with 13 bases in the middle. The germline CDR1 and CDR2 sequences are LNHNV and YYDKDF (reference sequence). The CDR3 here is CATSRAKGAEAFF. The CDR3 region has the DNA TGTGCCACCAGCCGAGCTAAAGGGGCTGAAGCTTTCTTT.

The chain recombines TRBV5-8 with TRBJ1-1; D is unclear. The CDR3 is 16 residues long. The germline V gene encodes CDR1 SGHTS and CDR2 YDEGEE. Trimming pared 0 bases from V and 0 bases from J, leaving 12 bases between. The CDR3, as DNA: TGTGCCAGCAGCTTGGTCGCAGATATTTTGAACACTGAAGCTTTCTTT. This encodes CASSLVADILNTEAFF.

V usage is TRBV7-9 and J usage is TRBJ1-1; 7 bases are shared with TRBD1. V trimming: 6 bases; J trimming: 7 bases; junction bases outside the gene matches: 11. CDR1 and CDR2 from the germline V gene are SEHNR and FQNEAQ (reference sequence). The CDR3 has 14 amino acids. Here the CDR3 DNA reads TGTGCCAGCAGGTCAACCCGGGACAGAGGTGAAGCTTTCTTT. The encoded protein is CASRSTRDRGEAFF.

Here the CDR3 DNA reads TGTGCCAGCAGCTCGTCCCGGGAGGGTTTTAACTATGGCTACACCTTC. Its translation: CASSSSREGFNYGYTF. The V gene is TRBV9, the J gene TRBJ1-2; D gene unclear. Germline loops: CDR1 SGDLS, CDR2 YYNGEE. Trimming left V 4 bases short and J 1 base short, with 17 bases between. The CDR3 runs to 16 residues.